Reported below is one TCR beta chain. This sample was taken from a study of blood T cell repertoires in COVID-19. At the level of the study: Italy, Spain and the United States were the sources of the convalescent and acute COVID-19 samples.

Assay: immunoSEQ multiplex PCR; the TCRdb copy retains only in-frame clones and omits some. Here the sample spans approximately 50,000 clones, around 81% being singletons. CDR1 is SNHLY and CDR2 is FYNNEI in the germline V gene. V shed 8 bases and J 8 bases; nucleotides not matched to a gene: 9. The CDR3 consists of 14 residues. This chain uses TRBV2 with TRBJ1-6; 7 nucleotides align to TRBD1. Sequencing used peripheral blood. The TCR was taken from a man in his 70s with active COVID-19. For the CDR3, the DNA is TGTGCCAGCGACCGAGGACAGGTTGATTCACCCCTCCACTTT. Encoded protein: CASDRGQVDSPLHF.